The clone carrying this T cell receptor (beta chain) was seen many times. The antigen is unknown. The germline gene is not matched at one end of the junction; a read error may be the cause. The CDR3 sequence is 15 residues long. Germline V gives CDR1 SSHAT, CDR2 FNYEAQ (reference sequence). These data belong to a study of prognosis after radiotherapy for stage I lung cancer. Across the study: Patient ages ran from roughly 53 to 90, with a median of approximately 70 years, and the group had about a dozen men and 6 women. Distant metastases after radiotherapy occurred in a few patients at a median of roughly 7 months; roughly 15 showed no significant progression.

With two-round multiplex PCR, TCR beta CDR3 sequences were amplified from genomic DNA. First-round PCR used primers specific to each TRBV and TRBJ gene. TCRdb recomputed calls from the multiplex PCR reads with MiXCR, one row per CDR3 protein. Counted here are about 35,000 distinct CDR3 sequences, 25% to 40% occurring once; the ten biggest clones make up around 30%. Study-wide results and limits: Patients who had metastases reportedly showed TRBV and TRBJ gene usage that varied from that of patients who did not. The study found lower Shannon entropy after stereotactic body radiation therapy in patients who developed distant metastases.

The rearrangement links TRBV7-7 to TRBJ2-5; possibly TRBD1 for D (5 bases). This TCR came from a donor aged 50 or older with non-small cell lung cancer. The specimen was PBMCs, collected before or after stereotactic body radiation therapy (not recorded which). CDR3 sequence reads: CASSLAHQGGETQYF. The CDR3 bases are TGTGCTAGCAGCTTAGCACACCAGGGTGGGGAGACCCAGTACTTC.